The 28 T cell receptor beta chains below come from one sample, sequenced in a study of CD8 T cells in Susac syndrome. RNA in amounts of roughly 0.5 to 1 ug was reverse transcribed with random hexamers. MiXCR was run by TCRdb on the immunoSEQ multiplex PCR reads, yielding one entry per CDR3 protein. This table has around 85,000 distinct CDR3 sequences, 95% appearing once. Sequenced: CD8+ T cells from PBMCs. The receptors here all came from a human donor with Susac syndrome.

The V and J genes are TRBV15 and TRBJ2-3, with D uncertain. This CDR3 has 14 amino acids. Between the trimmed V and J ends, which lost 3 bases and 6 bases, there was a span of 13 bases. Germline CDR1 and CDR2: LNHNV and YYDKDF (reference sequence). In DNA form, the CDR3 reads TGTGCCACCAGCAGTGGTGGGTCGCCCGATACGCAGTATTTT. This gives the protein CATSSGGSPDTQYF.

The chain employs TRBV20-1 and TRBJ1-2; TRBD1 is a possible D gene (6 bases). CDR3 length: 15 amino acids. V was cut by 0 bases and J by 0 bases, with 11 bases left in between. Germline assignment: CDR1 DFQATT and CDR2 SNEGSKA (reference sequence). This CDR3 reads CSARDPWDTNYGYTF. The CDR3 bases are TGCAGTGCTAGAGACCCATGGGACACTAACTATGGCTACACCTTC.

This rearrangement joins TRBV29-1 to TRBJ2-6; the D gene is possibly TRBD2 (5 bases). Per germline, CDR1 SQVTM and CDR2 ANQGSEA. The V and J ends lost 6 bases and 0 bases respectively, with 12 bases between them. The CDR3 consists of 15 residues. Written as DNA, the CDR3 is TGCAGCGTCGAGGGCGGAACCTCTGGGGCCAACGTCCTGACTTTC. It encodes CSVEGGTSGANVLTF. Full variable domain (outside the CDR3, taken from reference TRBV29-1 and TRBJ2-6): SAVISQKPSRDICQRGTSLTIQCQVDSQVTMMFWYRQQPGQSLTLIATANQGSEATYESGFVIDKFPISRPNLTFSTLTVSNMSPEDSSIYLCSVEGGTSGANVLTFGAGSRLTVL.

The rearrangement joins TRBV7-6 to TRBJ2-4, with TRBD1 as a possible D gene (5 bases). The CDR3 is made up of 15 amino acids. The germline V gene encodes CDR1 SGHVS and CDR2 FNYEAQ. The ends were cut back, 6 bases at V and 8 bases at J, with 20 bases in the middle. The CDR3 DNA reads TGTGCCAGCAGACAGTCTACAGGCCCCTGGGACATTCAGTACTTC. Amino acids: CASRQSTGPWDIQYF.

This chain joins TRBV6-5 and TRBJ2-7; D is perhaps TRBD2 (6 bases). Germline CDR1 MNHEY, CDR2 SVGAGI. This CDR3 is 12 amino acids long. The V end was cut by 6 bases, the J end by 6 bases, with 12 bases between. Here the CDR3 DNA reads TGTGCCAGCAGGGAGGGGTCGGGCGAGCAGTACTTC. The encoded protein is CASREGSGEQYF.

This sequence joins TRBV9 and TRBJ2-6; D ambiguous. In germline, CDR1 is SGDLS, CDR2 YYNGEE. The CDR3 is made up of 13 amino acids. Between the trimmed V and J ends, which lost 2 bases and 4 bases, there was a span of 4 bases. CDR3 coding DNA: TGTGCCAGCAGCGTTTCCGGGGCCAACGTCCTGACTTTC. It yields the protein CASSVSGANVLTF. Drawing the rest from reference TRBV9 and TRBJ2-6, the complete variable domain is DSGVTQTPKHLITATGQRVTLRCSPRSGDLSVYWYQQSLDQGLQFLIQYYNGEERAKGNILERFSAQQFPDLHSELNLSSLELGDSALYFCASSVSGANVLTFGAGSRLTVL.

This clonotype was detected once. The DNA of the CDR3 is TGCAGCGTTATGGGGGGAGCGGACACCATATATTTT. Its translation: CSVMGGADTIYF. The chain links TRBV29-1 to TRBJ1-3; tentatively, D is TRBD1 (5 bases). CDR1 and CDR2 (germline): SQVTM, ANQGSEA. Trimming left V 5 bases short and J 8 bases short, with 13 bases between. The CDR3 is 12 amino acids.

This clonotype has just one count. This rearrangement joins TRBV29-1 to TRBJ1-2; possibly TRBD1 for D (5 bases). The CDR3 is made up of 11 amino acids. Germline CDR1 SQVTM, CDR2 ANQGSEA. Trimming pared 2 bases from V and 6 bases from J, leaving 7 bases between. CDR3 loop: CSVERGHGYTF. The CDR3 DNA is TGCAGCGTTGAAAGGGGACATGGCTACACCTTC.

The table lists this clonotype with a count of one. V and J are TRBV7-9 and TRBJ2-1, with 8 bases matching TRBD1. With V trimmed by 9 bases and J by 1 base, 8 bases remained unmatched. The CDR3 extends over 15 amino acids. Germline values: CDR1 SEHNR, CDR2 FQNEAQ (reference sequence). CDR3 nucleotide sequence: TGTGCCAGTGTACAGGGGGTCCGTTCCTACAATGAGCAGTTCTTC. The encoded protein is CASVQGVRSYNEQFF.

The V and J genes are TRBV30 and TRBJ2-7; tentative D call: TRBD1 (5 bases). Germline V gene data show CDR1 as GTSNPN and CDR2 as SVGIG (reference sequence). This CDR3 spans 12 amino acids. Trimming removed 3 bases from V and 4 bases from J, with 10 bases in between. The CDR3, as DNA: TGTGCCTGGAGCAGGGAAGAATACGAGCAGTACTTC. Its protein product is CAWSREEYEQYF.

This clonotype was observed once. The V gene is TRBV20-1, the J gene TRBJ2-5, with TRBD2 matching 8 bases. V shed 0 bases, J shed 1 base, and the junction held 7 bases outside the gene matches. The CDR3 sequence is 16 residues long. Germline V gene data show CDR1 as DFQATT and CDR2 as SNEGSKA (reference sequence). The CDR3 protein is CSARDQGAGVQETQYF. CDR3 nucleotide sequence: TGCAGTGCTAGAGATCAGGGAGCGGGAGTCCAAGAGACCCAGTACTTC.

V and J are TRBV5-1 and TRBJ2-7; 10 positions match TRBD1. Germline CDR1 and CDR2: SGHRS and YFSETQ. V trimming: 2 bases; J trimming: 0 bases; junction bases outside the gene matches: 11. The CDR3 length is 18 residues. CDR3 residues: CASSFSGTGEGGSYEQYF. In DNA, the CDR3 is TGCGCCAGCAGCTTTTCCGGGACAGGGGAAGGAGGCTCCTACGAGCAGTACTTC.

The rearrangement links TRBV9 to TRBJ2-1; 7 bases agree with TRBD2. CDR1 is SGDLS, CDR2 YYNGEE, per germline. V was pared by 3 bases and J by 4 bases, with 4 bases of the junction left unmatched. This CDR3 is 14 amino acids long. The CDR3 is CASSGERGYNEQFF. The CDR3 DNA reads TGTGCCAGCAGCGGGGAGCGGGGTTACAATGAGCAGTTCTTC. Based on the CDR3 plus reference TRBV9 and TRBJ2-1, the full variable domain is DSGVTQTPKHLITATGQRVTLRCSPRSGDLSVYWYQQSLDQGLQFLIQYYNGEERAKGNILERFSAQQFPDLHSELNLSSLELGDSALYFCASSGERGYNEQFFGPGTRLTVL.

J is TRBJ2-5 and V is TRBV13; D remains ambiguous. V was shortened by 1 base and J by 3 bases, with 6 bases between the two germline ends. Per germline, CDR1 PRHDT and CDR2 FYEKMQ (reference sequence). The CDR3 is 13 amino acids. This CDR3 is CASSLAYEETQYF. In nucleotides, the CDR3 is TGTGCCAGCAGCTTAGCTTACGAAGAGACCCAGTACTTC.

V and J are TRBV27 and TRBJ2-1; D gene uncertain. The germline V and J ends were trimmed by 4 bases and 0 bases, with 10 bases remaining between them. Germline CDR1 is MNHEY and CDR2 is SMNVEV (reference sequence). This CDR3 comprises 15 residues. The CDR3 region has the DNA TGTGCCAGCAGTTCTGGCGACCACTCCTACAATGAGCAGTTCTTC. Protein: CASSSGDHSYNEQFF.

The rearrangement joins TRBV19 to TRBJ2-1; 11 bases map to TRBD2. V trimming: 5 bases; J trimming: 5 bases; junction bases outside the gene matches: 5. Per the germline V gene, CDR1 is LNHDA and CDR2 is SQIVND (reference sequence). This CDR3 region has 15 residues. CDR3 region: CASSAGTSGNNEQFF. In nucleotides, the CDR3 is TGTGCCAGTAGTGCCGGGACTAGCGGAAACAATGAGCAGTTCTTC.

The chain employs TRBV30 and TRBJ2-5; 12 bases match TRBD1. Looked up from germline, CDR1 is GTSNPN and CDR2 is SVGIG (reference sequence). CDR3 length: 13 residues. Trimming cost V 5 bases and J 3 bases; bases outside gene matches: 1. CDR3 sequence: CAWGTGGEETQYF. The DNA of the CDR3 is TGTGCCTGGGGGACAGGGGGCGAAGAGACCCAGTACTTC.

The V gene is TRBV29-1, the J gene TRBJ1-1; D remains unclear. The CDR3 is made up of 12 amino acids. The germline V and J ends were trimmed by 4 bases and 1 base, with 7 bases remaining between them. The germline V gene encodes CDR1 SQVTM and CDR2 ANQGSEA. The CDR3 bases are TGCAGCGTTGGCGTGGGGAACACTGAAGCTTTCTTT. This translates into CSVGVGNTEAFF.

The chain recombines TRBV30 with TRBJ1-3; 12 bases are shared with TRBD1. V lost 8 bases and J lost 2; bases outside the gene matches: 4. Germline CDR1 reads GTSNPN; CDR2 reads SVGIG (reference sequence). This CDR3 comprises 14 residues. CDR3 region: CAPGQGAPGNTIYF. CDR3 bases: TGTGCCCCGGGACAGGGGGCACCTGGAAACACCATATATTTT.

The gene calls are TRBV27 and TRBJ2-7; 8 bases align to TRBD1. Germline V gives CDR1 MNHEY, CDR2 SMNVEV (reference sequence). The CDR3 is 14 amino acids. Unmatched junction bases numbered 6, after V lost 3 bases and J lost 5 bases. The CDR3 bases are TGTGCCAGCAGTTTTTGGACAGGGAGCGACGAGCAGTACTTC. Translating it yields CASSFWTGSDEQYF.

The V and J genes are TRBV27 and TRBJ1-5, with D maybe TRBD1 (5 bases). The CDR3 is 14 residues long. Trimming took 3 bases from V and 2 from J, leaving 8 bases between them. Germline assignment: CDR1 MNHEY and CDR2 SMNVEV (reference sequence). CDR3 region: CASSFSGGNQPQHF. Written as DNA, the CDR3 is TGTGCCAGCAGTTTTTCGGGGGGCAATCAGCCCCAGCATTTT.

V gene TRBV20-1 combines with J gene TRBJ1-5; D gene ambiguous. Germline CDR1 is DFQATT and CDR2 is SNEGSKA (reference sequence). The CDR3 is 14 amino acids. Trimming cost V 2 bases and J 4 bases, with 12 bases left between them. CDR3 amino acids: CSARPEWENQPQHF. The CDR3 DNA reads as TGCAGTGCTAGACCGGAATGGGAAAATCAGCCCCAGCATTTT.

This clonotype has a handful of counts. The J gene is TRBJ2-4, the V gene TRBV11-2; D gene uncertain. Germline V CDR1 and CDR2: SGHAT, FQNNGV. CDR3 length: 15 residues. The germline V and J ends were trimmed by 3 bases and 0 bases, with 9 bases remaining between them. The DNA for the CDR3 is TGTGCCAGCAGCTTGCCGCTCCTAGCCAAAAACATTCAGTACTTC. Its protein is CASSLPLLAKNIQYF.

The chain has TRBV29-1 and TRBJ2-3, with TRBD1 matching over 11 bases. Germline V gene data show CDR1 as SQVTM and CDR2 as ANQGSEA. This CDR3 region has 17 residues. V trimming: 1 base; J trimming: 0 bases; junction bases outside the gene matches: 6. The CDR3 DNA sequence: TGCAGCGTTGAAGTCTTGGACAGGGGGCCTAGCACAGATACGCAGTATTTT. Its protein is CSVEVLDRGPSTDTQYF.

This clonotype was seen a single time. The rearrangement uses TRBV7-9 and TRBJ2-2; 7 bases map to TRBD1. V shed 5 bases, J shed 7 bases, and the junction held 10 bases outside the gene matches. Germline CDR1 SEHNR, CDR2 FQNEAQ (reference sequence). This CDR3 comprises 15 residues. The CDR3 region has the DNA TGTGCCAGCAGCCCTCGACAGGGAATGGACGGGGAGCTGTTTTTT. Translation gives CASSPRQGMDGELFF.

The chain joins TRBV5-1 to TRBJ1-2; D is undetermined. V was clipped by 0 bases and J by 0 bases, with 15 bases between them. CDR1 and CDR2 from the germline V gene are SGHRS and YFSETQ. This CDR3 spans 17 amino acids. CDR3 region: CASSLELWAGTNYGYTF. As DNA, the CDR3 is TGCGCCAGCAGCTTGGAGCTGTGGGCCGGCACTAACTATGGCTACACCTTC.

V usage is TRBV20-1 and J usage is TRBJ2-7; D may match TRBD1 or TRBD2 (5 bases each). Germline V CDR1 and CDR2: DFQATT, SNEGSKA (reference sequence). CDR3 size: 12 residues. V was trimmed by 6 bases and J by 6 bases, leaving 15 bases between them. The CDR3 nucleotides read TGCAGTGCCGGGGACGGTGGGGTCGAGCAGTACTTC. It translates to CSAGDGGVEQYF.

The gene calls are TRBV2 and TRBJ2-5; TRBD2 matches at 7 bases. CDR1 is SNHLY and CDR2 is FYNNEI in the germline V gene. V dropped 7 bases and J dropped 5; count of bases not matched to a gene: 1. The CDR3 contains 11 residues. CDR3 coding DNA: TGTGCCAGCATGCGGGGGGAGACCCAGTACTTC. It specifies CASMRGETQYF.